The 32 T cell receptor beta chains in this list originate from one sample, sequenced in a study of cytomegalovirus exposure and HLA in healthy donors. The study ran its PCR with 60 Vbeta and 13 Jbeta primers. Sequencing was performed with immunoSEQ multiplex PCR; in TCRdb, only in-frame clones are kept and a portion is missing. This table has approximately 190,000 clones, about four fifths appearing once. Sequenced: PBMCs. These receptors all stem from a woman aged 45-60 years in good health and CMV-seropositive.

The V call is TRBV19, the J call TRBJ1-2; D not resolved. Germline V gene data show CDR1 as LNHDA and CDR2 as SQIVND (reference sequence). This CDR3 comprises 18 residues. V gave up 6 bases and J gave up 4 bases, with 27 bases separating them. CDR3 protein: CASSLSNAPPDSGYGYTF. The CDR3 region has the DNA TGTGCCAGTAGCTTGAGTAACGCCCCTCCTGACTCGGGCTATGGCTACACCTTC. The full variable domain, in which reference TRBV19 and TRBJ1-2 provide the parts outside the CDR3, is DGGITQSPKYLFRKEGQNVTLSCEQNLNHDAMYWYRQDPGQGLRLIYYSQIVNDFQKGDIAEGYSVSREKKESFPLTVTSAQKNPTAFYLCASSLSNAPPDSGYGYTFGSGTRLTVV.

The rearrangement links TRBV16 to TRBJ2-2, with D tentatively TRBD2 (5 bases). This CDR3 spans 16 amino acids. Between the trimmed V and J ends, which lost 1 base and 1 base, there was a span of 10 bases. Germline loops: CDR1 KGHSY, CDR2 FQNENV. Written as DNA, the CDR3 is TGTGCCAGCAGCCAATTTGGAGGAGTGAACACCGGGGAGCTGTTTTTT. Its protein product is CASSQFGGVNTGELFF.

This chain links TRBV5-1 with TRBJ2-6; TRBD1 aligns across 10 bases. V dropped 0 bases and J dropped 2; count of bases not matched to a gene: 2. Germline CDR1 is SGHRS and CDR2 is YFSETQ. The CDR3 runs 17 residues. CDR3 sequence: CASSLEGTGAGANVLTF. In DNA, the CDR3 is TGCGCCAGCAGCTTGGAGGGGACAGGGGCTGGGGCCAACGTCCTGACTTTC.

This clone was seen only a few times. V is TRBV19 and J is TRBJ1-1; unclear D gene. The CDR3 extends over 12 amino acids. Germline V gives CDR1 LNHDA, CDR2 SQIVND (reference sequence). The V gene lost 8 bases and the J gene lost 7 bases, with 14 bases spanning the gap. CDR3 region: CASGNRGGEAFF. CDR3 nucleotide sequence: TGTGCCAGTGGAAATAGAGGAGGTGAAGCTTTCTTT.

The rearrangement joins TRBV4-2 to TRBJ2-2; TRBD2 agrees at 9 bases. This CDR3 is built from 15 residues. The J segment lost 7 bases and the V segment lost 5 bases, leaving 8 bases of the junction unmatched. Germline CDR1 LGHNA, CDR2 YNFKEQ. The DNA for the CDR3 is TGTGCCAGCAGCTTGACGTTGACTAGCGGCGGGGAGCTGTTTTTT. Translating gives CASSLTLTSGGELFF.

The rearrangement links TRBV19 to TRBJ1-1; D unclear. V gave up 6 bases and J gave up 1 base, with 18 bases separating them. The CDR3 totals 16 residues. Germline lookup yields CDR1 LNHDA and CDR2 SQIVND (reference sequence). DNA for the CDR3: TGTGCCAGTAGGCCTATATGGGGAGAGGCGAACACTGAAGCTTTCTTT. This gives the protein CASRPIWGEANTEAFF.

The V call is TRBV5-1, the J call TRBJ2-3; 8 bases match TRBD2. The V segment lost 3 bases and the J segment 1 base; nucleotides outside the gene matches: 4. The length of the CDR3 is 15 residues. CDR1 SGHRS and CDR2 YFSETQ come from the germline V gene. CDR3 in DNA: TGCGCCAGCAGCTCAGCGGGGGTTGGCACAGATACGCAGTATTTT. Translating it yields CASSSAGVGTDTQYF. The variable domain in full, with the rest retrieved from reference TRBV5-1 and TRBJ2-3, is KAGVTQTPRYLIKTRGQQVTLSCSPISGHRSVSWYQQTPGQGLQFLFEYFSETQRNKGNFPGRFSGRQFSNSRSEMNVSTLELGDSALYLCASSSAGVGTDTQYFGPGTRLTVL.

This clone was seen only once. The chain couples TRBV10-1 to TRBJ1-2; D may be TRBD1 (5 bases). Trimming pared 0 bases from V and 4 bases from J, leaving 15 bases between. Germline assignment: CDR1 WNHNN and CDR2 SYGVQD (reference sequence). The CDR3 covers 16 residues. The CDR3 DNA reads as TGCGCCAGCAGTGAGTCCGCGACAGCCGTGGGCTATGGCTACACCTTC. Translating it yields CASSESATAVGYGYTF.

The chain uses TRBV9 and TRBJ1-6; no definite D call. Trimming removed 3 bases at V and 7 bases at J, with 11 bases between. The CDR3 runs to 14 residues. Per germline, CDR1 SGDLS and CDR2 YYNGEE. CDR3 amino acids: CASSARGENSPLHF. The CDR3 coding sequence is TGTGCCAGCAGCGCCCGGGGTGAGAATTCACCCCTCCACTTT.

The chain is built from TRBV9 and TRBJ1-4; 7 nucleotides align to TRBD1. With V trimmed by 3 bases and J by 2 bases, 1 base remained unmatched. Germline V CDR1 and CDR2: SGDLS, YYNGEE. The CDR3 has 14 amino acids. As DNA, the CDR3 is TGTGCCAGCAGCGAACAGGGGACTAATGAAAAACTGTTTTTT. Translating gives CASSEQGTNEKLFF.

CDR3 sequence: CASSLEGTGSGNTIYF. The CDR3 nucleotides read TGTGCCAGCAGCTTGGAGGGGACAGGGTCAGGAAACACCATATATTTT. The chain recombines TRBV5-5 with TRBJ1-3; 9 positions match TRBD1. This CDR3 has 16 amino acids. Trimming took 0 bases from V and 4 from J; bases not matched to a gene: 5. Per germline, CDR1 SGHKS and CDR2 YYEKEE (reference sequence).

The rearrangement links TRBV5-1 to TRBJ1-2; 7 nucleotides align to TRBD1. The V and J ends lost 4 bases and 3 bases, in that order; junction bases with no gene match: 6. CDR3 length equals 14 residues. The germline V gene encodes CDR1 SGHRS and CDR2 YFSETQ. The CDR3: CASSPLGTDYGYTF. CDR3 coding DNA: TGCGCCAGCAGCCCCCTTGGGACAGACTATGGCTACACCTTC.

CDR3 DNA: TGTGCCAGTAAGGAGGAGAGGGCGAAGGGCTACACCTTC. Translating gives CASKEERAKGYTF. V is TRBV19 and J is TRBJ1-2; no reliable D call. CDR1 is LNHDA, CDR2 SQIVND, per germline (reference sequence). Trimming took 7 bases from V and 8 from J, leaving 17 bases between them. This CDR3 region has 13 residues.

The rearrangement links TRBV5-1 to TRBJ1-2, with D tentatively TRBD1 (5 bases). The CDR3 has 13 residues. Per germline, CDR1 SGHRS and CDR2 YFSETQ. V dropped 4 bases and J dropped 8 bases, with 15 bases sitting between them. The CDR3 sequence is CASSRGGPEGYTF. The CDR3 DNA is TGCGCCAGCAGCCGCGGGGGTCCCGAGGGCTACACCTTC.

The CDR3 region is CASSRRDSVLTF. CDR3 DNA sequence: TGTGCCAGCAGCCGCCGGGACAGTGTGTTAACCTTC. The chain carries TRBV11-2 and TRBJ1-2; TRBD1 agrees at 7 bases. Germline V gene data show CDR1 as SGHAT and CDR2 as FQNNGV. V lost 5 bases to trimming and J lost 14 bases; unmatched junction nucleotides: 11. The CDR3 covers 12 residues. Supplemented by reference TRBV11-2 and TRBJ1-2, the full variable domain reads EAGVAQSPRYKIIEKRQSVAFWCNPISGHATLYWYQQILGQGPKLLIQFQNNGVVDDSQLPKDRFSAERLKGVDSTLKIQPAKLEDSAVYLCASSRRDSVLTFGSGTRLTVV.

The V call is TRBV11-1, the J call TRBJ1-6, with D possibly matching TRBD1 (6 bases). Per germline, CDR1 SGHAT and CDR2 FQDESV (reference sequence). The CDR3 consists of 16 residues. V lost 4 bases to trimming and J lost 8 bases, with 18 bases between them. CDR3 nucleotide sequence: TGTGCCAGCAGCTCACGGACAGAAAAGACTGATTCACCCCTCCACTTT. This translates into CASSSRTEKTDSPLHF. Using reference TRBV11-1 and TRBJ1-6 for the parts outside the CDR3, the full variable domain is EAEVAQSPRYKITEKSQAVAFWCDPISGHATLYWYRQILGQGPELLVQFQDESVVDDSQLPKDRFSAERLKGVDSTLKIQPAELGDSAMYLCASSSRTEKTDSPLHFGNGTRLTVT.

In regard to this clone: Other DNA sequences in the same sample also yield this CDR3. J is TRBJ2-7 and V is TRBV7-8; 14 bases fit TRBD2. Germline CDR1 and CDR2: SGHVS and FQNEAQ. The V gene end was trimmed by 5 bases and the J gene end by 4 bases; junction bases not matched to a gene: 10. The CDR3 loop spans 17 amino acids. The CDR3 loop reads CASSMTSGGASGYEQYF. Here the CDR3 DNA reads TGTGCCAGCAGCATGACTAGCGGGGGGGCGTCTGGATACGAGCAGTACTTC.

The CDR3 sequence: CASSRQNYGYTF. The CDR3 nucleotides are TGTGCCAGCAGCCGACAGAACTATGGCTACACCTTC. The chain carries TRBV9 and TRBJ1-2, with TRBD1 as a possible D gene (5 bases). The ends were cut back, 4 bases at V and 2 bases at J, with 6 bases in the middle. Germline V gene data show CDR1 as SGDLS and CDR2 as YYNGEE. The CDR3 sequence is 12 residues long. Drawing the rest from reference TRBV9 and TRBJ1-2, the complete variable domain is DSGVTQTPKHLITATGQRVTLRCSPRSGDLSVYWYQQSLDQGLQFLIQYYNGEERAKGNILERFSAQQFPDLHSELNLSSLELGDSALYFCASSRQNYGYTFGSGTRLTVV.

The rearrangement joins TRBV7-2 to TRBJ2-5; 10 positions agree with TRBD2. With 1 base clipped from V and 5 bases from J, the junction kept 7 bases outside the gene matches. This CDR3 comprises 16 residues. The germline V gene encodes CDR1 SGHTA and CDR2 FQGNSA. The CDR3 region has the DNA TGTGCCAGCAGCTTAGGGATAGCGGGGGGACGTGAGACCCAGTACTTC. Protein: CASSLGIAGGRETQYF. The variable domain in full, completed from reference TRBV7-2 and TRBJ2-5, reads GAGVSQSPSNKVTEKGKDVELRCDPISGHTALYWYRQSLGQGLEFLIYFQGNSAPDKSGLPSDRFSAERTGGSVSTLTIQRTQQEDSAVYLCASSLGIAGGRETQYFGPGTRLLVL.

CDR3 in amino acids: CASSPLSGGQETQYF. The CDR3 DNA reads as TGTGCCAGCTCACCACTATCAGGGGGTCAAGAGACCCAGTACTTC. The chain carries TRBV18 and TRBJ2-5; TRBD1 aligns across 7 bases. Germline CDR1 and CDR2: KGHSH and LQKENI. This CDR3 spans 15 amino acids. After removal of 1 base from V and 2 bases from J, the junction contained 4 bases not matched to a gene.

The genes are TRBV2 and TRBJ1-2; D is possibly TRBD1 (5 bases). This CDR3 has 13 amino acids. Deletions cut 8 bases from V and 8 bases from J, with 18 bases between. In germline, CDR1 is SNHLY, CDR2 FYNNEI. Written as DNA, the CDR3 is TGTGCCAGCCTCCAGGGTCCTCTGGGCGGCTACACCTTC. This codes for CASLQGPLGGYTF.

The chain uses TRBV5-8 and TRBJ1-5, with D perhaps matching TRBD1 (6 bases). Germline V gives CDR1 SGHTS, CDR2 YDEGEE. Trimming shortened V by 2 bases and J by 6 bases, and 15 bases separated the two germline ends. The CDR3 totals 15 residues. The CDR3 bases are TGTGCCAGCAGCTTATGGGGGCAGGGGAGTCAGCCCCAGCATTTT. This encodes CASSLWGQGSQPQHF. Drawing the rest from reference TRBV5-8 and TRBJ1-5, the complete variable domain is EAGVTQSPTHLIKTRGQQATLRCSPISGHTSVYWYQQALGLGLQFLLWYDEGEERNRGNFPPRFSGRQFPNYSSELNVNALELEDSALYLCASSLWGQGSQPQHFGDGTRLSIL.

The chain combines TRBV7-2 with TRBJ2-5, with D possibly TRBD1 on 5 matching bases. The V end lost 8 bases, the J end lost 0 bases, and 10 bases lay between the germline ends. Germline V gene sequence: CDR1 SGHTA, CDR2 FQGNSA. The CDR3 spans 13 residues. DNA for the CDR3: TGTGCCAGCGGAAAGACAGACCAAGAGACCCAGTACTTC. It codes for CASGKTDQETQYF.

CDR3 sequence (DNA): TGTGCCAGTATCGATGGAGTCGGCGGCTACACTGAAGCTTTCTTT. This translates into CASIDGVGGYTEAFF. The chain is built from TRBV19 and TRBJ1-1, with D unresolved. In germline, CDR1 is LNHDA, CDR2 SQIVND (reference sequence). CDR3 length: 15 amino acids. V was pared by 7 bases and J by 3 bases, with 18 bases between.

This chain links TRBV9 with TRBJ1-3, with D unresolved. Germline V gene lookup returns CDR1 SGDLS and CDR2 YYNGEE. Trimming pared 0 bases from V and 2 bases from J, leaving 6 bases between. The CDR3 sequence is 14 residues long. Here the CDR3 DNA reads TGTGCCAGCAGCGTAGGCCCAGCTGGAAACACCATATATTTT. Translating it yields CASSVGPAGNTIYF.

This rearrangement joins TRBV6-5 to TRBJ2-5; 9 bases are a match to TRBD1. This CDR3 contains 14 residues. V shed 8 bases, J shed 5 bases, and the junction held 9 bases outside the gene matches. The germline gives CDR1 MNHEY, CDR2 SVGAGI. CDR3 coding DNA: TGTGCCAGCGGGCTACAGGGGGCTTGGGAGACCCAGTACTTC. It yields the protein CASGLQGAWETQYF.

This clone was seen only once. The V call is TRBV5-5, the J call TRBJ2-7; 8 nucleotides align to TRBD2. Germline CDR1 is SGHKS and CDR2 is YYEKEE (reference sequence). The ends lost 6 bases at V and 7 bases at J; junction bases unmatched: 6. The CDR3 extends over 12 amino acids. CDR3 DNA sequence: TGTGCCAGCACTTACGGCGGGAGGGAGCAGTACTTC. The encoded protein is CASTYGGREQYF.

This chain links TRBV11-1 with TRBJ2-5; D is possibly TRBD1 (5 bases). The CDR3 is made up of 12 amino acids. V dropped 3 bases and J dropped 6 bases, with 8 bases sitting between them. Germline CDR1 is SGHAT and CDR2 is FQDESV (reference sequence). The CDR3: CASSLDMKTQYF. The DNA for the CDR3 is TGTGCCAGCAGCTTGGACATGAAGACCCAGTACTTC.

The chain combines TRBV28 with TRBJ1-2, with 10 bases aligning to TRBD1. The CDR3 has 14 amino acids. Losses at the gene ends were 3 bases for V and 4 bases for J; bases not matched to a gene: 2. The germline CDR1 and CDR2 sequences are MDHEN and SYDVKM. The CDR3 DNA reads TGTGCCAGCAGTTTGGGACAGGGGCCCTATGGCTACACCTTC. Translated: CASSLGQGPYGYTF.

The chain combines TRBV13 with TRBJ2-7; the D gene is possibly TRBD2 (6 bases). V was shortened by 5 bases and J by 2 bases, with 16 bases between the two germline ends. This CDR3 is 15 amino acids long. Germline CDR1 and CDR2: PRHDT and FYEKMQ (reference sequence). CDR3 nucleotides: TGTGCCAGCAGCCGGAAGGGAGCGGGCCCCTACGAGCAGTACTTC. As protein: CASSRKGAGPYEQYF.

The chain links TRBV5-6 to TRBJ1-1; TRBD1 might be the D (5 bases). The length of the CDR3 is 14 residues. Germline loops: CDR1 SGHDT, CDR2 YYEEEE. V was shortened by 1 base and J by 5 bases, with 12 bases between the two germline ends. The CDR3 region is CASSLRGVVTEAFF. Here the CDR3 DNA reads TGTGCCAGCAGCTTGCGGGGGGTGGTGACTGAAGCTTTCTTT. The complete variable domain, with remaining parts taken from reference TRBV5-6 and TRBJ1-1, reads DAGVTQSPTHLIKTRGQQVTLRCSPKSGHDTVSWYQQALGQGPQFIFQYYEEEERQRGNFPDRFSGHQFPNYSSELNVNALLLGDSALYLCASSLRGVVTEAFFGQGTRLTVV.

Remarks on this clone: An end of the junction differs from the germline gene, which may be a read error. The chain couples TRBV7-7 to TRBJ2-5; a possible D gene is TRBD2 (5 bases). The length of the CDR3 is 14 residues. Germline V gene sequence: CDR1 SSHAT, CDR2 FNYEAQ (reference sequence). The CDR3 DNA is TGTGCTAGCAGCTTGACGGGGATGCAAGAGACCCAGTACTTC. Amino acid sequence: CASSLTGMQETQYF.